Described below is a single TCR beta chain sequence and its context. The clone's antigen remains unknown. Base-call qualities are not available, and no considerably larger clone is one nucleotide away. This entry belongs to a study of graft-versus-host responses after intestinal transplantation (dated by TCRdb to the early 2020s). With regard to the full study: Multivisceral, liver-intestinal, or isolated intestinal transplants were received by the recipients. Every recipient was given anti-thymocyte globulin induction, then maintenance tacrolimus and steroids for 2 to 3 years. Graft-versus-host and host-versus-graft alloreactive T cell clones were tracked in the graft, circulation and bone marrow after intestinal transplantation using bulk TCR-beta CDR3 sequencing. To identify alloreactive clones, pre-transplant mixed lymphocyte reaction products were sequenced and then compared with unstimulated pre-transplant donor and recipient T cells. A cohort of approximately 24 intestinal transplant recipients, including one retransplant, was enrolled, and a few patients lacking pretransplant specimens were excluded. A peak of at least 4% donor T cells among recipient peripheral blood mononuclear cells was the definition used for donor T cell macrochimerism. Rather than being sequenced by the commercial service, samples from a few later patients were sequenced in-house on an Illumina MiSeq and processed with MiXCR.

The meaning of the sample's time point label: cells obtained before transplantation from donor or recipient. CD3+CD4+ and CD3+CD8+ populations were FACS-sorted from unstimulated pre-transplant donor and recipient cells taken from spleen or lymph nodes. What the study reported, not specific to this receptor: Patients with donor T cell macrochimerism had high GvH to HvG T cell clonal ratios in their allografts. Peak levels of circulating GvH clones were associated with declines in HvG clones early after transplant. GvH clones turned up in recipient bone marrow, with some appearing earlier in ileal mucosa or blood, a pattern consistent with an intestinal mucosal origin. The conclusions were limited by the relatively low number and heterogeneity of the intestinal transplant patients.

The library was generated by the immunoSEQ multiplex PCR assay. For most patients, genomic DNA was isolated with the Qiagen DNeasy Blood and Tissue Kit and sent frozen to Adaptive Biotechnologies for TCR sequencing. For most patients, genomic DNA was subjected to high-throughput TCR-beta CDR3 sequencing by Adaptive Biotechnologies. The source study handled its data this way. TCR sequencing data were retrieved from Adaptive's ImmunoSEQ software for around 20 patients, whereas three other patients were processed with MiXCR and VDJtools. To correct CD4 versus CD8 sorting errors, sequences present in both subsets at a frequency ratio below 5:1 were removed. CDR3 nucleotide sequences shared between donor and recipient were removed because their origin could not be assigned. To be classed as alloreactive, a clone needed at least 2-fold expansion over unstimulated cells and a minimum CFSE-low frequency of 0.002% (template counts) or 0.001% (read counts). Clones were considered mappable if detected in sequenced pre-transplant spleen, lymph node, or MLR CFSE-low populations of the donor or recipient. The cumulative frequency of alloreactive clones was calculated as a percentage of all sequences, weighted by copy number. This is the immuneACCESS table as TCRdb keeps it, with only in-frame sequences that have V and J called. A part of the clones is gone; compared with another copy, unresolved V genes explain less than half, and the rest is unexplained. For V, J and clone size, that table is used; D and trimming come from the DNA. Present in this sample are under 150,000 clones, approximately 92% of which were seen just once. Jointly, the top ten make up 0.09% to 0.15% of the sample.

The source was unstimulated CD4+ T cells sorted from spleen or lymph node cells, collected before intestinal transplant. The clonotype comes from a human donor who received an intestinal transplant.

The DNA sequence is TGTGCCAGCAGCGTCCGACTAGCGGGGGCTAAAGAGACCCAGTACTTC. Its product reads: CASSVRLAGAKETQYF. The chain couples TRBV7-9 to TRBJ2-5, with TRBD2 matching 12 junction bases. The germline V gene (reference sequence) gives CDR1 as SEHNR and CDR2 as FQNEAQ. Trimmed from V: 5 bases; trimmed from J: 3 bases; junction bases lacking a gene match: 7. From the cysteine up to the phenylalanine, the CDR3 has a length of 16 residues. Here the CDR3 DNA is all that survives: 48 bases in frame from base 1.